The sample holds many counts of the clone carrying this T cell receptor (beta chain). Regarding time point: patch test 2, 6 weeks after DPC sensitization. Treatment meaning: therapeutic diphenylcyclopropenone sensitization with weekly scalp DPC. TCRdb ran MiXCR on the RACE reads and lists one entry per CDR3 protein. The sample carries tens of thousands of distinct CDR3 sequences, 3% to 3.5% recorded once. The data were obtained in a study of human T cells and chemical hapten exposure. The CDR3 consists of 15 residues. Germline-derived CDR1 and CDR2 are SEHNR and FQNEAQ (reference sequence). The ends were cut back, 3 bases at V and 3 bases at J, with 14 bases in the middle.

The receptor was isolated from a man aged 35-49 years with alopecia areata. Some clones in this sample may be carry-over from other donors' samples. The material was whole blood, obtained in connection with sensitization to the hapten diphenylcyclopropenone (DPC). J is TRBJ1-2 and V is TRBV7-9; D call uncertain. CDR3 DNA sequence: TGTGCCAGCAGCTTCCCCCCATGGTCGGACTATGGCTACACCTTC. This translates into CASSFPPWSDYGYTF.